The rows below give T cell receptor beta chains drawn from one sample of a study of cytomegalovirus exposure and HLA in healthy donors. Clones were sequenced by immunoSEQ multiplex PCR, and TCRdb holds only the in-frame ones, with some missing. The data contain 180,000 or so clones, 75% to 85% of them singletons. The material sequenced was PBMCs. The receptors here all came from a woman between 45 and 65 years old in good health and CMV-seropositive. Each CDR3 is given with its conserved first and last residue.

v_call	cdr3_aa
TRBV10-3	CAIRPQGSTDTQYF
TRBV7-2	CASSLAWLASGGRTNIQYF
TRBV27	CASRRQGTSSYEQYF
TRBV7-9	CASHKWGQTYEQYF
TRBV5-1	CASSLGPSSYEQYF
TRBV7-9	CSSSLGTRQFADTQYF
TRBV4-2	CASSQDLVAVYEQYF
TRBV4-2	CASSQWGEGGIVQLGTQYF
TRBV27	CASSLQGYNSPLHF
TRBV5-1	CASSRGQGDTGELFF
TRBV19	CASSIEWSKYAYEQYF
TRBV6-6	CASRPTGTYEQYF
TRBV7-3	CASSLTVSGGRQPQHF
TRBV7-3	CASSLRRETANEQFF
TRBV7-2	CASSYSGGTETQYF
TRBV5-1	CASSPGDRDTGEAFF
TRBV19	CASSIGDYGYTF
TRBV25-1	CASTQTANTEAFF
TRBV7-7	CASSPYTGTGGSDTQYF
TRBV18	CASSQGRQTYEQYF
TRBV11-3	CASSSSTDTQYF
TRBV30	CAWRKDSKSTDTQYF
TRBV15	CATSREGQGRGETQYF
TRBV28	CASSRGVGTDTQYF
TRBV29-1	CSGGLAGSDTQYF
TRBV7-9	CASSSAEGWQPQHF
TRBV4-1	CASSFLAGGYNEQFF
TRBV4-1	CASSHGPGQGTGANVLTF
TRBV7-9	CASSKPGQVYEQYF
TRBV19	CASTPTGAGSEAFF
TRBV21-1	CASRISRDREETQYF
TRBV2	CASSSLTGRETQYF
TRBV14	CASSKRTSLGYSPLHF
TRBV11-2	CASSLGLAGGWDTQYF
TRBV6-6	CASSYRDSRYTF
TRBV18	CASTKSDSREQYF
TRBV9	CASSVGLGAGGQETQYF
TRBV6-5	CASSYNRVSYNEQFF
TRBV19	CASRLDRNSNQPQHF
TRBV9	CASSLGTSGGVQETQYF
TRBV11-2	CASSLRGRHEQYF
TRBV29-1	CSVKDRGLSYEQYF
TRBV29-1	CSVAPGTGESGELFF
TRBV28	CASSSSGELVYGYTF
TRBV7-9	CSSSLDGRGYGYTF
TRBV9	CASSERQGLAHNSPLHF